Following are 27 T cell receptor beta chains from one sample sequenced in a study of shared clonotypes between healthy human individuals. Using immunoSEQ multiplex PCR, the repertoire was profiled, and TCRdb retains in-frame clones only, with some absent. The sample records 550,000 to 700,000 clones, more than 70% being singletons. The material sequenced was memory CD4+ T cells sorted from blood. Subset noted: CD45RA-negative fraction. Source of these receptors: a woman aged 30 to 39 in good health.

In nucleotides, the CDR3 is TGTGCCACGACGGGACACTGGAATGAAAAACTGTTTTTT. Amino acid sequence: CATTGHWNEKLFF. The chain joins TRBV2 to TRBJ1-4; weak D call: TRBD1 (6 bases). Germline V gene lookup returns CDR1 SNHLY and CDR2 FYNNEI. V shed 10 bases and J shed 5 bases, with 14 bases lying between them. The CDR3 is 13 residues long.

This chain connects TRBV25-1 to TRBJ2-2; 9 bases fit TRBD2. Trimming took 4 bases from V and 1 from J; bases not matched to a gene: 1. The CDR3 has 15 amino acids. Germline V lookup: CDR1 MGHDK, CDR2 SYGVNS. Here the CDR3 reads CASSGLAENTGELFF. Here the CDR3 DNA reads TGTGCCAGCAGTGGACTAGCGGAGAACACCGGGGAGCTGTTTTTT.

The J gene is TRBJ2-3, the V gene TRBV5-1, with D hard to call. The CDR3 is made up of 14 amino acids. The V end was cut by 0 bases, the J end by 4 bases, with 9 bases between. Germline CDR1 is SGHRS and CDR2 is YFSETQ. CDR3 sequence reads: CASSLASTPDTQYF. CDR3 coding DNA: TGCGCCAGCAGCTTGGCCTCTACCCCAGATACGCAGTATTTT.

The chain combines TRBV7-9 with TRBJ1-4, with D tentatively TRBD1 (6 bases). CDR1 SEHNR and CDR2 FQNEAQ come from the germline V gene (reference sequence). The CDR3 sequence is 14 residues long. V was clipped by 2 bases and J by 8 bases, with 12 bases between them. In nucleotides, the CDR3 is TGTGCCAGCAGCTTAATCTCGAGGGGGGAAAAACTGTTTTTT. Protein sequence: CASSLISRGEKLFF.

This clone has only one observation. V gene TRBV19 combines with J gene TRBJ2-6; tentatively, D is TRBD2 (6 bases). The V gene lost 6 bases and the J gene lost 0 bases, with 9 bases spanning the gap. This CDR3 has 15 residues. The V gene's germline CDR1 is LNHDA and CDR2 SQIVND (reference sequence). Written as DNA, the CDR3 is TGTGCCAGTAGCCGGGAGAGCTCTGGGGCCAACGTCCTGACTTTC. Translation gives CASSRESSGANVLTF.

This CDR3 is CASSRTSGIGETQYF. The CDR3 nucleotides are TGTGCCAGCAGCCGGACTAGCGGGATCGGTGAGACCCAGTACTTC. The chain carries TRBV4-2 and TRBJ2-5; 12 nucleotides match TRBD2. The trim removed 4 bases at V and 5 bases at J, leaving 5 bases unmatched. The CDR3 loop spans 15 amino acids. Germline V lookup: CDR1 LGHNA, CDR2 YNFKEQ.

The chain links TRBV7-6 to TRBJ2-7, with D tentatively TRBD2 (5 bases). The CDR3 is made up of 15 amino acids. The V and J ends lost 1 base and 2 bases respectively, with 12 bases between them. Germline values: CDR1 SGHVS, CDR2 FNYEAQ. As DNA, the CDR3 is TGTGCCAGCAGCTTAGGTCGAGGGAGTCCCTACGAGCAGTACTTC. Its translation is CASSLGRGSPYEQYF.

There are a few counts of this clone. The chain is built from TRBV6-1 and TRBJ1-5, with 10 bases aligning to TRBD1. After removal of 6 bases from V and 5 bases from J, the junction contained 4 bases not matched to a gene. This CDR3 spans 14 amino acids. The V gene's germline CDR1 is MNHNS and CDR2 SASEGT. CDR3 sequence (DNA): TGTGCCAGCAGGACCGGGACAGGGGATCAGCCCCAGCATTTT. It translates to CASRTGTGDQPQHF.

This clone was seen repeatedly, ten times or more. J is TRBJ1-1 and V is TRBV28; D gene uncertain. The CDR3 extends over 11 amino acids. Germline V lookup: CDR1 MDHEN, CDR2 SYDVKM. V was trimmed by 4 bases and J by 10 bases, leaving 10 bases between them. The CDR3 coding sequence is TGTGCCAGCAGTTATGCGACGGCAGCTTTCTTT. The encoded protein is CASSYATAAFF.

This clone occurred once. The V and J genes are TRBV10-1 and TRBJ2-2; D ambiguous. The ends were cut back, 0 bases at V and 0 bases at J, with 2 bases in the middle. Germline V CDR1 and CDR2: WNHNN, SYGVQD (reference sequence). The CDR3 runs to 14 residues. In DNA, the CDR3 is TGCGCCAGCAGTGAGTCGACGAACACCGGGGAGCTGTTTTTT. Its translation is CASSESTNTGELFF.

This chain connects TRBV6-1 to TRBJ2-7, with TRBD2 matching 10 bases. Germline V gene sequence: CDR1 MNHNS, CDR2 SASEGT. This CDR3 has 14 residues. V was clipped by 3 bases and J by 3 bases; unmatched bases: 2. CDR3 region: CASSESGRVYEQYF. CDR3 DNA sequence: TGTGCCAGCAGTGAGAGCGGGAGGGTCTACGAGCAGTACTTC.

This clone has a single count. The genes are TRBV28 and TRBJ1-1; D not certain. V gave up 4 bases and J gave up 3 bases, with 18 bases separating them. This CDR3 has 16 residues. The germline CDR1 and CDR2 sequences are MDHEN and SYDVKM. The CDR3 bases are TGTGCCAGCAGTTCCCTCACATGGATTAAGGACACTGAAGCTTTCTTT. This sequence encodes CASSSLTWIKDTEAFF.

This clone has only a few counts. The J gene is TRBJ1-4, the V gene TRBV6-6; tentatively, D is TRBD1 (5 bases). This CDR3 comprises 14 residues. V was shortened by 4 bases and J by 9 bases, with 15 bases between the two germline ends. Germline V gene lookup returns CDR1 MNHNY and CDR2 SVGAGI (reference sequence). CDR3: CASSSGTQLKKLFF. CDR3 sequence (DNA): TGTGCCAGCAGTTCCGGGACCCAGCTCAAAAAACTGTTTTTT.

Comment on this clone: This same CDR3 is encoded by further DNA sequences in the sample. The chain combines TRBV28 with TRBJ1-5, with D unclear. The CDR3 loop spans 10 amino acids. Germline V gene sequence: CDR1 MDHEN, CDR2 SYDVKM. Trimming removed 8 bases at V and 5 bases at J, with 4 bases between. CDR3 nucleotides: TGTGCCAGCGGGTATCAGCCCCAGCATTTT. Residues: CASGYQPQHF.

The chain recombines TRBV6-5 with TRBJ2-7; 8 positions match TRBD2. This CDR3 has 13 residues. The V gene end was trimmed by 5 bases and the J gene end by 6 bases; junction bases not matched to a gene: 6. CDR1 and CDR2 (germline): MNHEY, SVGAGI. The CDR3 reads CASSNLAGGEQYF. As DNA, the CDR3 is TGTGCCAGCAGTAACCTCGCGGGGGGCGAGCAGTACTTC.

V is TRBV6-5 and J is TRBJ2-5, with TRBD2 identical over 9 bases. With V trimmed by 4 bases and J by 4 bases, 4 bases remained unmatched. Germline CDR1 reads MNHEY; CDR2 reads SVGAGI. CDR3 length: 14 residues. CDR3: CASSFETSGETQYF. CDR3 nucleotides: TGTGCCAGCAGTTTCGAGACTAGCGGAGAGACCCAGTACTTC.

The chain couples TRBV19 to TRBJ1-1, with 8 bases lining up with TRBD1. Per the germline V gene, CDR1 is LNHDA and CDR2 is SQIVND (reference sequence). The V gene end was trimmed by 3 bases and the J gene end by 5 bases; junction bases not matched to a gene: 8. The CDR3 length is 15 residues. CDR3 coding DNA: TGTGCCAGTAGTATGGGCAGGGGGCGAAGTACTGAAGCTTTCTTT. This sequence encodes CASSMGRGRSTEAFF.

The chain employs TRBV7-9 and TRBJ2-1; D unclear. With 5 bases removed from V and 7 bases from J, the gap between germline ends came to 9 bases. Germline-derived CDR1 and CDR2 are SEHNR and FQNEAQ (reference sequence). This CDR3 is built from 12 residues. CDR3 nucleotide sequence: TGTGCCAGCAGCCCCAACTGGAATGAGCAGTTCTTC. Encoded protein: CASSPNWNEQFF.

The table lists this clone with a count of one. The chain has TRBV5-1 and TRBJ2-2; 7 positions match TRBD2. Germline V lookup: CDR1 SGHRS, CDR2 YFSETQ. V lost 2 bases and J lost 0; bases outside the gene matches: 1. The CDR3 is 15 residues long. The CDR3 sequence is CASSFAGANTGELFF. The CDR3 nucleotides are TGCGCCAGCAGCTTTGCGGGGGCGAACACCGGGGAGCTGTTTTTT.

The V and J genes are TRBV28 and TRBJ2-6, with D maybe TRBD2 (5 bases). This CDR3 contains 16 residues. V lost 2 bases to trimming and J lost 0 bases, with 8 bases between them. CDR1 and CDR2 from the germline V gene are MDHEN and SYDVKM. The CDR3 DNA reads TGTGCCAGCAGTTTACCGGACTTCTCTGGGGCCAACGTCCTGACTTTC. It encodes CASSLPDFSGANVLTF.

V and J are TRBV4-3 and TRBJ2-7; D is undetermined. The V gene's germline CDR1 is LGHNA and CDR2 YSLEER. The length of the CDR3 is 10 residues. V was shortened by 7 bases and J by 10 bases, with 11 bases between the two germline ends. The CDR3 region is CASTLAAQYF. The DNA of the CDR3 is TGCGCCAGCACCCTCGCGGCTCAGTACTTC.

J is TRBJ1-2 and V is TRBV6-5, with TRBD1 matching 7 bases. Germline values: CDR1 MNHEY, CDR2 SVGAGI. The length of the CDR3 is 14 residues. V was pared by 6 bases and J by 4 bases, with 8 bases of the junction left unmatched. CDR3 in DNA: TGTGCCAGCAGCCAGGACAGGTACTTCTATGGCTACACCTTC. Amino acids: CASSQDRYFYGYTF.

This chain uses TRBV6-5 with TRBJ2-7, with a possible D match to TRBD2 (6 bases). Germline CDR1 MNHEY, CDR2 SVGAGI. V dropped 7 bases and J dropped 6 bases, with 16 bases sitting between them. The CDR3 runs 13 residues. CDR3 coding DNA: TGTGCCAGCATCAGTAGCGGAGGTGGCGAGCAGTACTTC. It yields the protein CASISSGGGEQYF.

This clone was recorded many times. The V call is TRBV10-1, the J call TRBJ2-2; no clear D gene. The length of the CDR3 is 13 residues. CDR1 is WNHNN, CDR2 SYGVQD, per germline (reference sequence). Between the trimmed V and J ends, which lost 4 bases and 6 bases, there was a span of 9 bases. The DNA of the CDR3 is TGCGCCAGCAGTGCTGTGAGCTCCGGGGAGCTGTTTTTT. The encoded protein is CASSAVSSGELFF.

This sequence joins TRBV28 and TRBJ2-5; 10 nucleotides align to TRBD2. After removal of 2 bases from V and 4 bases from J, the junction contained 10 bases not matched to a gene. This CDR3 region has 17 residues. CDR1 MDHEN and CDR2 SYDVKM come from the germline V gene. CDR3 bases: TGTGCCAGCAGTTTAGGTCGAGCTAGCGGGAGTTTAGAGACCCAGTACTTC. Residues: CASSLGRASGSLETQYF.

The table lists this clone with a few counts. The sample contains more than one DNA sequence encoding this CDR3. The chain uses TRBV5-1 and TRBJ2-2; 9 nucleotides match TRBD1. Germline CDR1 reads SGHRS; CDR2 reads YFSETQ. Trimming removed 2 bases from V and 5 bases from J; junction bases left unmatched: 4. This CDR3 has 15 amino acids. This chain's CDR3 is CASSLGDRDTGELFF. The CDR3 coding sequence is TGCGCCAGCAGCTTAGGGGACAGGGATACCGGGGAGCTGTTTTTT. The full variable domain, with the rest looked up from reference TRBV5-1 and TRBJ2-2, is KAGVTQTPRYLIKTRGQQVTLSCSPISGHRSVSWYQQTPGQGLQFLFEYFSETQRNKGNFPGRFSGRQFSNSRSEMNVSTLELGDSALYLCASSLGDRDTGELFFGEGSRLTVL.

With respect to this clone: This same CDR3 is encoded by further DNA sequences in the sample. V gene TRBV5-1 combines with J gene TRBJ2-5; 9 bases are a match to TRBD1. Germline V gives CDR1 SGHRS, CDR2 YFSETQ. The CDR3 totals 14 residues. Trimming at V came to 0 bases and at J to 4 bases, leaving 1 base not matched to a gene. The CDR3 DNA is TGCGCCAGCAGCTTGGGGACAGGGGTAGAGACCCAGTACTTC. This encodes CASSLGTGVETQYF. Full variable domain (outside the CDR3, taken from reference TRBV5-1 and TRBJ2-5): KAGVTQTPRYLIKTRGQQVTLSCSPISGHRSVSWYQQTPGQGLQFLFEYFSETQRNKGNFPGRFSGRQFSNSRSEMNVSTLELGDSALYLCASSLGTGVETQYFGPGTRLLVL.